Each of the 28 T cell receptor beta chains below was sequenced from the same sample in a study of CXCR3-negative and CXCR3-positive naive CD8 T cells. No antigen is known for these receptors. UMI labels and 5' RACE were used to prepare the TRB cDNA libraries. TCRdb reanalyzed the 5' RACE reads, giving one entry per CDR3 protein sequence and no DNA. The listing records 55,000 to 70,000 distinct CDR3 sequences. Regarding the study as a whole: Against CXCR3-negative naive cells, CXCR3-positive naive cells showed more hydrophobic TRB CDR3s.

The sample was naive CXCR3+ CD8+ T cells from blood. Stated subset: CD45RO-CCR7+CD27+CD95- naive CD8+ T cells expressing CXCR3 (TNR3+). Every receptor here comes from a human donor in good health. Some clones in this sample may be carry-over from other donors' samples.

The rearrangement links TRBV7-6 to TRBJ2-7; the TRBD2 assignment by TCRdb is unverifiable without DNA. The CDR3 has 13 residues. Germline-derived CDR1 and CDR2 are SGHVS and FNYEAQ. The CDR3: CASTPGPAYEQYF.

This clonotype counts as medium-sized (0.01 to 0.1%) by frequency. V is TRBV4-3 and J is TRBJ1-1. The CDR3 consists of 15 residues. Germline CDR1 LGHNA, CDR2 YSLEER. CDR3 sequence: CASSQDLSLGEGAFF.

The chain joins TRBV28 to TRBJ1-5. The CDR3 contains 19 residues. Germline V lookup: CDR1 MDHEN, CDR2 SYDVKM. The CDR3 sequence: CASSALLENAHYSNQPQHF.

V and J are TRBV14 and TRBJ1-1; TCRdb returns TRBD1, unconfirmable since there is no DNA. This CDR3 has 19 residues. CDR1 and CDR2 (germline): SGHDN, FVKESK. The chain's CDR3 is CASSQDRRTGVRMNTEAFF.

The V call is TRBV7-9, the J call TRBJ2-7; TCRdb picks TRBD2, but there is no DNA to check that call. This CDR3 comprises 14 residues. Germline V CDR1 and CDR2: SEHNR, FQNEAQ (reference sequence). The CDR3: CASSSAGPTYEQYF.

This chain links TRBV4-3 with TRBJ2-7; without DNA, the TCRdb call of TRBD2 cannot be checked. This CDR3 is 17 amino acids long. Germline V gene lookup returns CDR1 LGHNA and CDR2 YSLEER. CDR3 in amino acids: CASSPSPGGVSSYEQYF.

CDR3 protein: CASSERTGGPITDTQYF. The gene calls are TRBV2 and TRBJ2-3; TCRdb proposes TRBD1, but this gene call is untestable without DNA. The CDR3 runs to 17 residues. In germline, CDR1 is SNHLY, CDR2 FYNNEI.

The gene calls are TRBV3-1 and TRBJ2-7; TCRdb outputs TRBD1, but without DNA this stays unchecked. The CDR3 is 15 amino acids. Germline CDR1 reads LGHDT; CDR2 reads YNNKEL (reference sequence). Here the CDR3 reads CASSQPGQGAHEQYF.

The rearrangement uses TRBV7-9 and TRBJ2-7; TCRdb lists TRBD2, though no DNA is available to test this call. The CDR3 extends over 11 amino acids. CDR1 and CDR2 (germline): SEHNR, FQNEAQ (reference sequence). CDR3 sequence reads: CASSHEGEQYF.

The CDR3 spells CSVPGTGDAGANVLTF. The J gene is TRBJ2-6, the V gene TRBV29-1; without DNA, the TCRdb call of TRBD1 cannot be checked. The germline gives CDR1 SQVTM, CDR2 ANQGSEA. The CDR3 consists of 16 residues.

This chain connects TRBV12-3 or TRBV12-4 to TRBJ2-3; the TCRdb D gene call, TRBD1, has no DNA to confirm it. This CDR3 is 15 amino acids long. The CDR3 here is CASSLQGTSTDTQYF.

The rearrangement joins TRBV5-1 to TRBJ2-7. CDR3 length: 14 amino acids. Per germline, CDR1 SGHRS and CDR2 YFSETQ. Here the CDR3 reads CASSLSPDLYEQYF.

This chain uses TRBV28 with TRBJ2-7; TCRdb's assignment of TRBD1 cannot be checked, as there is no DNA. CDR3 length equals 18 residues. Germline CDR1 is MDHEN and CDR2 is SYDVKM. This CDR3 reads CASSLLTGGLALSYEQYF.

The rearrangement links TRBV5-1 to TRBJ2-7; TCRdb reports TRBD1, a call that lacks DNA to check it against. From germline, CDR1 is SGHRS and CDR2 YFSETQ. This CDR3 comprises 15 residues. CDR3 amino acids: CASSLSSGQHYEQYF.

The chain joins TRBV7-3 to TRBJ2-1; no DNA is available, so the TRBD1 call from TCRdb remains unchecked. Per germline, CDR1 SGHTA and CDR2 FQGTGA. The CDR3 length is 14 residues. Here the CDR3 reads CASSLSGDHNEQFF.

The chain combines TRBV7-6 with TRBJ2-3; with no DNA, the TCRdb D assignment of TRBD1 cannot be verified. Germline V gives CDR1 SGHVS, CDR2 FNYEAQ. CDR3 length: 13 amino acids. The CDR3 loop is CASRDGTGVTQYF.

The rearrangement links TRBV20-1 to TRBJ2-7; there is no DNA to check the TCRdb D call of TRBD1. Germline-derived CDR1 and CDR2 are DFQATT and SNEGSKA (reference sequence). The CDR3 is 18 residues long. Here the CDR3 reads CSARDTWDVVSTEEEQYF.

The chain is built from TRBV7-9 and TRBJ2-3; TCRdb's assignment of TRBD1 cannot be checked, as there is no DNA. The CDR3 totals 16 residues. Germline values: CDR1 SEHNR, CDR2 FQNEAQ (reference sequence). The CDR3 loop is CASSALKGQGTDTQYF.

The chain joins TRBV5-1 to TRBJ2-7; lacking DNA, the TRBD1 call made by TCRdb goes unchecked. This CDR3 region has 15 residues. In germline, CDR1 is SGHRS, CDR2 YFSETQ. The CDR3 sequence is CASSLQGARSYEQYF.

V and J are TRBV2 and TRBJ2-1. The CDR3 runs to 17 residues. Germline CDR1 reads SNHLY; CDR2 reads FYNNEI. CDR3 region: CASSEAYMTSSYNEQFF.

The V gene is TRBV12-3 or TRBV12-4, the J gene TRBJ2-7; TCRdb names TRBD1, which stays unverified in the absence of DNA. CDR3 length: 15 amino acids. The CDR3 here is CASSLGTGTSYEQYF.

The rearrangement links TRBV25-1 to TRBJ2-7; TCRdb gives TRBD1 as the D gene, but with no DNA this cannot be confirmed. The CDR3 is made up of 14 amino acids. Germline assignment: CDR1 MGHDK and CDR2 SYGVNS. The CDR3 is CASSDSGERYEQYF.

This rearrangement joins TRBV27 to TRBJ2-7; no DNA is available, so the TRBD2 call from TCRdb remains unchecked. The CDR3 totals 13 residues. Germline V gene lookup returns CDR1 MNHEY and CDR2 SMNVEV (reference sequence). The CDR3 sequence: CASSWDFWGEQYF.

The genes are TRBV7-6 and TRBJ2-1. The CDR3 is 15 residues long. From germline, CDR1 is SGHVS and CDR2 FNYEAQ. CDR3 sequence: CASSPFTGLYNEQFF. Using reference TRBV7-6 and TRBJ2-1 for the parts outside the CDR3, the full variable domain is GAGVSQSPRYKVTKRGQDVALRCDPISGHVSLYWYRQALGQGPEFLTYFNYEAQQDKSGLPNDRFSAERPEGSISTLTIQRTEQRDSAMYRCASSPFTGLYNEQFFGPGTRLTVL.

The rearrangement uses TRBV29-1 and TRBJ2-7; with no DNA, the TCRdb D assignment of TRBD1 cannot be verified. CDR1 is SQVTM and CDR2 is ANQGSEA in the germline V gene. The length of the CDR3 is 13 residues. The CDR3 loop reads CSVQGGDFNEQYF.

This sequence joins TRBV28 and TRBJ2-2; the D gene TCRdb calls, TRBD1, cannot be checked with no DNA. Per the germline V gene, CDR1 is MDHEN and CDR2 is SYDVKM. The CDR3 runs to 18 residues. The CDR3 reads CASSLPSQGAGNTGELFF.

Frequency places this clonotype as medium-sized. Here the CDR3 reads CARVDRGPSKNTEAFF. The chain has TRBV10-1 and TRBJ1-1; the TRBD1 assignment by TCRdb is unverifiable without DNA. The germline gives CDR1 WNHNN, CDR2 SYGVQD (reference sequence). The CDR3 is 16 amino acids.

The chain employs TRBV9 and TRBJ1-5. The length of the CDR3 is 14 residues. The V gene's germline CDR1 is SGDLS and CDR2 YYNGEE. CDR3 in amino acids: CASSEGSGNQPQHF.